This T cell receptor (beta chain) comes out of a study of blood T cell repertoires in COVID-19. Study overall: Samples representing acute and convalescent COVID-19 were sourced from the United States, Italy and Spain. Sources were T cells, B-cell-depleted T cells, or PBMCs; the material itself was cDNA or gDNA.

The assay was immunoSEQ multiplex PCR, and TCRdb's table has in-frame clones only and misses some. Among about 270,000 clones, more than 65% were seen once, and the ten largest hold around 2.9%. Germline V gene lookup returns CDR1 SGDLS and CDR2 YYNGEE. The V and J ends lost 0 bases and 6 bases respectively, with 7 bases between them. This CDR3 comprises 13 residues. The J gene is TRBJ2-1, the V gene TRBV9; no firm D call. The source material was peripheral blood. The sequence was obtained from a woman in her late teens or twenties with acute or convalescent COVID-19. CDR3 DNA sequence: TGTGCCAGCAGCGTAGTAGATTTCAATGAGCAGTTCTTC. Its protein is CASSVVDFNEQFF.